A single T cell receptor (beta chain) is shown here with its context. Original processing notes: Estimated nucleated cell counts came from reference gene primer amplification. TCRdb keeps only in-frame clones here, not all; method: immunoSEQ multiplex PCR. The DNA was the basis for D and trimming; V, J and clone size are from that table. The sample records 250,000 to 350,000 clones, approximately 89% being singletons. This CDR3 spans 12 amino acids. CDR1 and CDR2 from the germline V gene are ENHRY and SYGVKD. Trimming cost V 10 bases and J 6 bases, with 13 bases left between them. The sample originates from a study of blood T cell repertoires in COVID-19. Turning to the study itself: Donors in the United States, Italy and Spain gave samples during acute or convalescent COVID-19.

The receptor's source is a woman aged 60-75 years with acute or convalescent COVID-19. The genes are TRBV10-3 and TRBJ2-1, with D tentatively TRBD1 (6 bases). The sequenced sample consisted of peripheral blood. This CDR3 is CATQGPSNEQFF. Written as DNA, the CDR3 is TGTGCCACCCAGGGGCCAAGCAATGAGCAGTTCTTC.